This T cell receptor beta chain was obtained from a study of T cell responses to AZD1222 COVID-19 vaccine. Study results and limitations: There were mostly white British donors and more females than males, and clonal diversity was possibly underestimated. Spike was spanned by vaccine-associated CD4 TCRs, which were dominant at 160-218 and 743-854. Seropositive status at baseline applied to only 6 or 7 AZD1222 recipients. Spike-specific TCR breadth and depth both grew after two AZD1222 doses.

Sequencing used immunoSEQ multiplex PCR; TCRdb keeps in-frame clones, though not all of them. The table records some 130,000 clones, roughly 90% of them present only once. To note about this clone: Its specificity is not known.

Germline V gives CDR1 SGHNT, CDR2 YYREEE (reference sequence). This CDR3 region has 16 residues. V lost 0 bases, J lost 4 bases, and 4 bases stayed unmatched. Sequences were derived from peripheral blood, sampled 28 days after the second AZD1222 dose. V is TRBV5-4 and J is TRBJ2-2, with TRBD1 identical over 9 bases. The clonotype comes from an adult who received the AZD1222 COVID-19 vaccine. CDR3 protein: CASSLAGTGITGELFF. Here the CDR3 DNA reads TGTGCCAGCAGCTTGGCCGGGACAGGGATCACCGGGGAGCTGTTTTTT.